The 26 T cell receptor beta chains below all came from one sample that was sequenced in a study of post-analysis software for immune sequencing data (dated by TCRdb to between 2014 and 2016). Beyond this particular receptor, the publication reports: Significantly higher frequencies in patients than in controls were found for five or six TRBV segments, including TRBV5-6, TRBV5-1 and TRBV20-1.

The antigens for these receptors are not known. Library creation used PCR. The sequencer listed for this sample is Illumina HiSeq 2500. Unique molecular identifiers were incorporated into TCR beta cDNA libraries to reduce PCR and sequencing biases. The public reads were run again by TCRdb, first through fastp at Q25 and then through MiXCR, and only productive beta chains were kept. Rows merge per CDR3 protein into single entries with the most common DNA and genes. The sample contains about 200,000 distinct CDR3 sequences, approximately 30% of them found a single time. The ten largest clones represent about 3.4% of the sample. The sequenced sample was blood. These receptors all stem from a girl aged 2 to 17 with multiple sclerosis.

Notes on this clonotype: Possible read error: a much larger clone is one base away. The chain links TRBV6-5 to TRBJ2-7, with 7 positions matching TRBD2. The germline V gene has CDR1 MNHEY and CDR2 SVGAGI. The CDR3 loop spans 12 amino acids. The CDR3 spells CAGSRDYYEQYF. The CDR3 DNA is TGTGCCGGCAGTAGGGACTACTACGAGCAGTACTTC.

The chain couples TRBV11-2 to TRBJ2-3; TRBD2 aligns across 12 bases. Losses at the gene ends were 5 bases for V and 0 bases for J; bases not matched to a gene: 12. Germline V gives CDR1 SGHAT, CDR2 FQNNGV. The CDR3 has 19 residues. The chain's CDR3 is CASSPIRRTSGTSTDTQYF. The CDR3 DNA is TGTGCCAGCAGCCCCATAAGAAGGACTAGCGGGACTAGCACAGATACGCAGTATTTT.

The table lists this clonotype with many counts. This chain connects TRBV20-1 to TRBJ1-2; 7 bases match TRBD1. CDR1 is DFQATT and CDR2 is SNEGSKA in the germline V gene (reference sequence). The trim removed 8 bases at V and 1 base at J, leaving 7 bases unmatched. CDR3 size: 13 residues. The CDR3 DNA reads TGCAGTCCTCTGGACAGGAATAACTATGGCTACACCTTC. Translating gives CSPLDRNNYGYTF.

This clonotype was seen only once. The CDR3 spells CAISEYPGLATYEQYF. For the CDR3, the DNA is TGTGCCATCAGTGAGTACCCGGGACTAGCCACCTACGAGCAGTACTTC. The rearrangement joins TRBV10-3 to TRBJ2-7; 9 bases agree with TRBD2. Germline CDR1 ENHRY, CDR2 SYGVKD. With 1 base clipped from V and 2 bases from J, the junction kept 6 bases outside the gene matches. This CDR3 spans 16 amino acids.

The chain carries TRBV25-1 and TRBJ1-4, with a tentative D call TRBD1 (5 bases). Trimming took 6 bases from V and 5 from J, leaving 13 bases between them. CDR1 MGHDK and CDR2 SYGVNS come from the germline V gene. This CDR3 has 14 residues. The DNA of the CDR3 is TGTGCCAGCAGCCGGGACGGACGAAATGAAAAACTGTTTTTT. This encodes CASSRDGRNEKLFF.

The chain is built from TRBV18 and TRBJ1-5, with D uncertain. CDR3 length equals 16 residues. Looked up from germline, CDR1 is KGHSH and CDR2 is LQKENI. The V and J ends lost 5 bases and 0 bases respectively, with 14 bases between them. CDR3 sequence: CASSMGKEGSNQPQHF. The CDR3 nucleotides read TGTGCCAGCTCAATGGGCAAGGAGGGTAGCAATCAGCCCCAGCATTTT.

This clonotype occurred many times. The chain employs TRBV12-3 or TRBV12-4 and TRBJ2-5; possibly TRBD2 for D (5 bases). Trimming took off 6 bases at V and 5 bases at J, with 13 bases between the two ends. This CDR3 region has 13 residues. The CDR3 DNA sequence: TGTGCCAGCAGCTCCGGACTGGCGGAGACCCAGTACTTC. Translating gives CASSSGLAETQYF.

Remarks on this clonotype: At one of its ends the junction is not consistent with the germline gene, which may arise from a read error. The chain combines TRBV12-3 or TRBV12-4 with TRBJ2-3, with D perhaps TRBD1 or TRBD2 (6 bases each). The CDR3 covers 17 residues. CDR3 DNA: TGTGCCAGCAGTTTGGATTTGGGGGGCCGAGGCACAGGTACGCAGTATTTT. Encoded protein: CASSLDLGGRGTGTQYF.

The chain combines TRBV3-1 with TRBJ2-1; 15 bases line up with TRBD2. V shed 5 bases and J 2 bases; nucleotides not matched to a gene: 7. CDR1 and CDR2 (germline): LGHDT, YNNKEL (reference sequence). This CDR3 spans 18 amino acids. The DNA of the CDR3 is TGTGCCAGCAGCTCCGGGACTAGCGGGGGGCCGGCCTACAATGAGCAGTTCTTC. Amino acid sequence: CASSSGTSGGPAYNEQFF.

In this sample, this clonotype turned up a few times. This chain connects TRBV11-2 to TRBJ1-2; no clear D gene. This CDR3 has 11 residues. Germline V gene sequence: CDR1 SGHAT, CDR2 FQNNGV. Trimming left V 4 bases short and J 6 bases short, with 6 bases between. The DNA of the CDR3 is TGTGCCAGCAGCTCTACACATGGCTACACCTTC. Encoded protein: CASSSTHGYTF.

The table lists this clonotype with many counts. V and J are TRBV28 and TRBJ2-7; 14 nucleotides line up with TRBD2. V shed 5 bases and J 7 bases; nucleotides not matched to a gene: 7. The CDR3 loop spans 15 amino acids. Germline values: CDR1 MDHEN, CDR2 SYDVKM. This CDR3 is CASSPGTSGRREQYF. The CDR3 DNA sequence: TGTGCCAGCAGTCCCGGGACTAGCGGGAGACGTGAGCAGTACTTC. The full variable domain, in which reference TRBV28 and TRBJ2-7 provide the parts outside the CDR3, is DVKVTQSSRYLVKRTGEKVFLECVQDMDHENMFWYRQDPGLGLRLIYFSYDVKMKEKGDIPEGYSVSREKKERFSLILESASTNQTSMYLCASSPGTSGRREQYFGPGTRLTVT.

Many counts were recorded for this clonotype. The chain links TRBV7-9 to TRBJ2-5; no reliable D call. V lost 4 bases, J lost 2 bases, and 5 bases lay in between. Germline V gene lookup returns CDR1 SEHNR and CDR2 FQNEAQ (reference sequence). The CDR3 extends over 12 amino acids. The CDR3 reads CASSSGQETQYF. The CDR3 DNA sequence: TGTGCCAGCAGCTCAGGTCAAGAGACCCAGTACTTC. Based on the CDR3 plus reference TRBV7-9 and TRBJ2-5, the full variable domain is DTGVSQNPRHKITKRGQNVTFRCDPISEHNRLYWYRQTLGQGPEFLTYFQNEAQLEKSRLLSDRFSAERPKGSFSTLEIQRTEQGDSAMYLCASSSGQETQYFGPGTRLLVL.

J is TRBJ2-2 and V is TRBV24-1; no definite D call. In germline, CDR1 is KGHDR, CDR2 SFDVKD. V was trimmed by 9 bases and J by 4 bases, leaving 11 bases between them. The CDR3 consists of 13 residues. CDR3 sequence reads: CATRSVSTGELFF. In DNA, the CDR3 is TGTGCCACCCGTTCAGTGAGCACCGGGGAGCTGTTTTTT.

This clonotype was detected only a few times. The CDR3 sequence: CASSSGQGAILAQHF. In DNA form, the CDR3 reads TGTGCCAGCAGCTCGGGACAGGGGGCTATATTGGCCCAGCATTTT. This chain joins TRBV7-8 and TRBJ1-5; 12 bases match TRBD1. The CDR3 consists of 15 residues. J gave up 11 bases and V 4 bases, and 9 bases lay outside the gene matches. CDR1 and CDR2 (germline): SGHVS, FQNEAQ.

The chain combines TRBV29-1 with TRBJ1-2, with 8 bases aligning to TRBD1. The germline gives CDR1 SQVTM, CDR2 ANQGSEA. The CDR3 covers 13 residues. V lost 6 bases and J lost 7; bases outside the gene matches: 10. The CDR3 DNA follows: TGCAGCGTCCACAGGGGGGGATTCGGTGGCTACACCTTC. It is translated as CSVHRGGFGGYTF.

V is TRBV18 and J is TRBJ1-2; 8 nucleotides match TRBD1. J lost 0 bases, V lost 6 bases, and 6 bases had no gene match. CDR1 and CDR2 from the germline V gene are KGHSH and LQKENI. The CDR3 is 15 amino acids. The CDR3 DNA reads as TGTGCCAGCTCGGGCTGGGACAGGACTAACTATGGCTACACCTTC. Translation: CASSGWDRTNYGYTF.

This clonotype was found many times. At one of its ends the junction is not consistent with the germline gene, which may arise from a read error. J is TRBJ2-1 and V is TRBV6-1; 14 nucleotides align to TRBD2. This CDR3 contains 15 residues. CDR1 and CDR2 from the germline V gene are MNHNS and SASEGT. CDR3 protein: CASREGTSGSNEQFF. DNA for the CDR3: TGTGCCAGCAGGGAAGGGACTAGCGGGAGTAATGAGCAGTTCTTC.

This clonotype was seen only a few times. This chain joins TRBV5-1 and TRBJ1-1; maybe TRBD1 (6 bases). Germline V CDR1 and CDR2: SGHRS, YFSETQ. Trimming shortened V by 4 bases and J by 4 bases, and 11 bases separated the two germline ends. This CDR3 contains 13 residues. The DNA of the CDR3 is TGCGCCAGCAGCATGGAGGGGGGCACTGAAGCTTTCTTT. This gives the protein CASSMEGGTEAFF.

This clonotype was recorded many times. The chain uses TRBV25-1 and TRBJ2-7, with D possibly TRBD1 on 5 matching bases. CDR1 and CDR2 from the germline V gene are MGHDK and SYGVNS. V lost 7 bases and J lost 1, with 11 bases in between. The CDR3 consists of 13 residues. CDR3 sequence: CASTLAGSYEQYF. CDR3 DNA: TGTGCCAGCACCCTCGCAGGGTCCTACGAGCAGTACTTC.

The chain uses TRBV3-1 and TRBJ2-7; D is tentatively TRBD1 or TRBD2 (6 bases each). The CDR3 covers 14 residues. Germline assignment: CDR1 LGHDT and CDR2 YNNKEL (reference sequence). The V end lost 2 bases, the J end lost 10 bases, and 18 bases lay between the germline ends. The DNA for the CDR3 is TGTGCCAGCAGCCAAAGGGGGTCCCGGGGGATCCAGTACTTC. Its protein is CASSQRGSRGIQYF.

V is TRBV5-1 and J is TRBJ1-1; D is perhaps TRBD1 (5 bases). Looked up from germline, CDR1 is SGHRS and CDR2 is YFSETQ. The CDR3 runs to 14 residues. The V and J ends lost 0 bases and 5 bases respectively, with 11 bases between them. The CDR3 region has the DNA TGCGCCAGCAGCTTGGTACCCGGGGGAACTGAAGCTTTCTTT. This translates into CASSLVPGGTEAFF.

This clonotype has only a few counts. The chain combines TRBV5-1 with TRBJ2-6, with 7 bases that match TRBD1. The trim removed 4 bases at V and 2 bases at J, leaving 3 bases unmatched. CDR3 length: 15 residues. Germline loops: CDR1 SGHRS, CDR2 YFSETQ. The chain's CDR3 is CASSRQGAGANVLTF. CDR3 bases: TGCGCCAGCAGCCGTCAGGGGGCTGGGGCCAACGTCCTGACTTTC. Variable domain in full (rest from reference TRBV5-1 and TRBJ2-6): KAGVTQTPRYLIKTRGQQVTLSCSPISGHRSVSWYQQTPGQGLQFLFEYFSETQRNKGNFPGRFSGRQFSNSRSEMNVSTLELGDSALYLCASSRQGAGANVLTFGAGSRLTVL.

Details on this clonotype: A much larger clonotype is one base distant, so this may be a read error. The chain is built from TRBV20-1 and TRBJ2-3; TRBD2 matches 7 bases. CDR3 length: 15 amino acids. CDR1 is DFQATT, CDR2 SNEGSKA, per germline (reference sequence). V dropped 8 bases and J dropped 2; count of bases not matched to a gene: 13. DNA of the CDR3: TGCAGTCCCAGCCCCAGCGGGGAGCCCACAGATACGCAGTATTTT. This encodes CSPSPSGEPTDTQYF.

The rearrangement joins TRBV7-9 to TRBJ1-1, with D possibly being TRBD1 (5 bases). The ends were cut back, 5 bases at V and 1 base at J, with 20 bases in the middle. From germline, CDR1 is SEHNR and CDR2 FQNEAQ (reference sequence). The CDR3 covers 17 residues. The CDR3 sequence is CASSPQYLGASNTEAFF. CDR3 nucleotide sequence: TGTGCCAGCAGCCCGCAATATCTCGGGGCCTCGAACACTGAAGCTTTCTTT.

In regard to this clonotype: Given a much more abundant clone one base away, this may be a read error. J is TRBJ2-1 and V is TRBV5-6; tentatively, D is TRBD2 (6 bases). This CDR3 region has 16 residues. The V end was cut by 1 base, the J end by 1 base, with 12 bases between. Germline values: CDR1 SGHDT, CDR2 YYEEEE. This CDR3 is CASSLMTRPSYNEQFF. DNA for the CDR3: TGTGCCAGCAGCTTGATGACTAGGCCTTCCTACAATGAGCAGTTCTTC.

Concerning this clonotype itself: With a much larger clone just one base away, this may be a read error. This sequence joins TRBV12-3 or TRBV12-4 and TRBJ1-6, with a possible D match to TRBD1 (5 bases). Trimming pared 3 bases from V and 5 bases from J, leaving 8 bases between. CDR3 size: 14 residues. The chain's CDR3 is CASSLGQHNSPLHF. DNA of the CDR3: TGTGCCAGCAGTTTGGGGCAACATAATTCACCCCTCCACTTT.